The rows below give T cell receptor beta chains drawn from one sample of a study of blood T cell repertoires in COVID-19. Produced via immunoSEQ multiplex PCR; TCRdb's table is partial and in-frame only. The top ten clones hold about 11% of a sample with 120,000 to 150,000 clones, 88% of them seen once. Sequencing was performed on peripheral blood. The receptors derive from a man aged 45-60 years with active or convalescent COVID-19. The CDR3 runs from the conserved cysteine through the conserved F or W. D genes are given only for firm matches. Clone size appears in some rows only: once, few, many, or a class for an expanded clone.

v_gene	abundance	j_gene	len	d_gene	CDR3aa	CDR3nt
TRBV5-6	NA	TRBJ2-4	15	NA	CASSNRQGGGNIQYF	TGTGCCAGCAGCAACAGGCAGGGAGGAGGGAACATTCAGTACTTC
TRBV28	NA	TRBJ1-1	13	NA	CASRLESITEAFF	TGTGCCAGCAGGCTGGAGAGTATCACTGAAGCTTTCTTT
TRBV7-9	NA	TRBJ2-1	13	TRBD2	CASSLETSGSLLF	TGTGCCAGCAGCTTAGAGACTAGCGGGAGTCTGCTCTTC
TRBV29-1	NA	TRBJ1-4	14	TRBD1	CSVVLDREGEKLFF	TGCAGCGTTGTATTGGACAGGGAGGGAGAAAAACTGTTTTTT
TRBV28	NA	TRBJ1-4	16	TRBD1	CASSTDRGPTNEKLFF	TGTGCCAGCAGTACAGACAGGGGCCCTACTAATGAAAAACTGTTTTTT
TRBV4-1	NA	TRBJ2-1	16	TRBD2	CASSRVGTSGAKEQFF	TGCGCCAGCAGCAGGGTAGGGACTAGCGGAGCTAAGGAGCAGTTCTTC
TRBV18	once	TRBJ2-5	14	TRBD1	CASYPDRVKETQYF	TGTGCCAGCTACCCGGACAGGGTGAAAGAGACCCAGTACTTC
TRBV6-6	NA	TRBJ2-5	13	NA	CASSYSASGTQYF	TGTGCCAGCAGTTACTCGGCCTCAGGGACCCAGTACTTC
TRBV4-2	NA	TRBJ2-2	16	NA	CASSQDPGTNTGELFF	TGTGCCAGCAGCCAAGATCCAGGGACAAACACCGGGGAGCTGTTTTTT
TRBV7-2	NA	TRBJ1-2	16	TRBD1	CASSLGGQASNYGYTF	TGTGCCAGCAGCTTAGGGGGACAGGCCTCTAACTATGGCTACACCTTC
TRBV11-2	NA	TRBJ1-6	15	NA	CASSLFRQRNSPLHF	TGTGCCAGCAGCTTATTCCGACAGAGGAATTCACCCCTCCACTTT
TRBV4-1	NA	TRBJ2-3	15	TRBD2	CASSDLGGPVDTQYF	TGCGCCAGCAGCGACCTGGGAGGGCCGGTCGATACGCAGTATTTT
TRBV27	NA	TRBJ2-2	15	TRBD1	CASRRETGGTGELFF	TGTGCCAGCAGGAGAGAGACAGGGGGCACCGGGGAGCTGTTTTTT
TRBV5-1	NA	TRBJ1-3	15	TRBD1	CASSQGQAAGNTIYF	TGCGCCAGCAGCCAGGGACAGGCGGCTGGAAACACCATATATTTT
TRBV18	NA	TRBJ2-7	13	TRBD1	CASSPPGPGGQYF	TGTGCCAGCTCACCACCGGGACCAGGGGGGCAGTACTTC
TRBV28	NA	TRBJ1-5	18	NA	CASTAPGSRREGNQPQHF	TGTGCCAGCACCGCACCCGGTAGTCGCAGGGAGGGCAATCAGCCCCAGCATTTT
TRBV6-5	NA	TRBJ2-1	14	TRBD2	CASRKREGNNEQFF	TGTGCCAGCAGAAAGCGGGAGGGAAACAATGAGCAGTTCTTC
TRBV27	NA	TRBJ1-2	14	NA	CASTPAWGGYGYTF	TGTGCCAGCACCCCAGCATGGGGGGGATATGGCTACACCTTC
TRBV28	NA	TRBJ1-5	15	TRBD1	CATEKGTASFQPQHF	TGTGCCACCGAAAAAGGGACAGCTTCTTTTCAGCCCCAGCATTTT
TRBV4-1	NA	TRBJ2-3	19	TRBD2	CASSPIPGTSGFSTDTQYF	TGCGCCAGCAGCCCTATCCCCGGGACTAGCGGTTTTAGCACAGATACGCAGTATTTT
TRBV27	NA	TRBJ1-1	18	TRBD1	CASSPLKGQGVKNTEAFF	TGTGCCAGCAGCCCGCTTAAGGGACAGGGGGTGAAGAACACTGAAGCTTTCTTT
TRBV5-4	NA	TRBJ2-7	14	TRBD1	CASSYGTGNYEQYF	TGTGCCAGCAGTTACGGGACAGGGAACTACGAGCAGTACTTC
TRBV28	once	TRBJ2-4	16	NA	CASSLGGGRTKNIQYF	TGTGCCAGCAGTCTTGGTGGGGGCCGAACCAAAAACATTCAGTACTTC
TRBV11-2	NA	TRBJ2-7	14	TRBD1	CASSPRDRVYEQYF	TGTGCCAGCAGCCCGCGGGACAGGGTGTACGAGCAGTACTTC
TRBV27	once	TRBJ1-5	16	NA	CASRNQADYSNQPQHF	TGTGCCAGCAGGAATCAGGCAGATTATAGCAATCAGCCCCAGCATTTT
TRBV6-5	NA	TRBJ2-7	15	NA	CASSYDVDTNYEQYF	TGTGCCAGCAGTTACGACGTGGACACGAACTACGAGCAGTACTTC
TRBV29-1	NA	TRBJ2-1	15	TRBD2	CSVEGGGSSYNEQFF	TGCAGCGTTGAAGGGGGAGGGAGTTCCTACAATGAGCAGTTCTTC
TRBV7-9	NA	TRBJ2-7	16	TRBD1	CASSYSLPGQLYEQYF	TGTGCCAGCAGCTACTCTTTGCCGGGACAGCTGTACGAGCAGTACTTC
TRBV28	NA	TRBJ2-7	15	TRBD2	CASSTAGGGFYEQYF	TGTGCCAGCAGTACTGCGGGAGGGGGCTTTTACGAGCAGTACTTC
TRBV27	NA	TRBJ1-2	16	NA	CASSWRQPFANYGYTF	TGTGCCAGCAGTTGGCGACAGCCTTTCGCTAACTATGGCTACACCTTC
TRBV29-1	NA	TRBJ2-1	14	TRBD2	CSVVLAGAPNEQFF	TGCAGCGTTGTACTAGCGGGAGCACCCAATGAGCAGTTCTTC
TRBV5-1	once	TRBJ2-6	17	NA	CASYRDIGLSGANVLTF	TGCGCCAGCTACCGGGACATAGGTCTATCTGGGGCCAACGTCCTGACTTTC
TRBV7-2	NA	TRBJ2-3	16	NA	CASSLGFTSRLDTQYF	TGTGCCAGCAGCTTAGGATTCACTAGCCGTCTAGATACGCAGTATTTT
TRBV19	NA	TRBJ1-6	14	NA	CASREGVYNSPLHF	TGTGCCAGCAGGGAAGGGGTGTATAATTCACCCCTCCACTTT
TRBV19	few	TRBJ2-7	15	TRBD2	CASSIDSGSSYEQYF	TGTGCCAGTAGTATAGATAGCGGGAGCTCCTACGAGCAGTACTTC
TRBV4-1	NA	TRBJ1-2	11	NA	CASSRGSGYTF	TGCGCCAGCAGCCGAGGAAGTGGCTACACCTTC
TRBV6-5	NA	TRBJ2-7	15	TRBD1	CASSYSVTGGAEQYF	TGTGCCAGCAGTTACTCGGTGACAGGGGGCGCCGAGCAGTACTTC
TRBV27	few	TRBJ2-1	16	NA	CASSGAARGAGNEQFF	TGTGCCAGCAGTGGAGCCGCCCGGGGGGCCGGGAATGAGCAGTTCTTC
TRBV7-2	NA	TRBJ2-5	13	NA	CASSLGERETQYF	TGTGCCAGCAGCTTAGGAGAGAGAGAGACCCAGTACTTC
TRBV19	NA	TRBJ1-5	15	NA	CASSRAGVAGQPQHF	TGTGCCAGTAGTAGGGCGGGCGTTGCGGGTCAGCCCCAGCATTTT
TRBV5-5	NA	TRBJ1-5	16	TRBD1	CASSLRTGLTNQPQHF	TGTGCCAGCAGCTTAAGGACAGGGCTGACAAATCAGCCCCAGCATTTT
TRBV5-4	NA	TRBJ1-2	15	TRBD1	CASSREDRGNYGYTF	TGTGCCAGCAGCCGAGAGGACAGGGGAAACTATGGCTACACCTTC
TRBV28	NA	TRBJ1-4	14	TRBD1	CASSLTGGNEKLFF	TGTGCCAGCAGTTTAACAGGGGGGAATGAAAAACTGTTTTTT
TRBV5-1	NA	TRBJ2-4	14	NA	CASSLGATGDIQYF	TGCGCCAGCAGCTTGGGGGCGACGGGGGACATTCAGTACTTC
TRBV7-9	NA	TRBJ2-7	15	TRBD2	CASSVAGGPAGEQYF	TGTGCCAGCAGCGTAGCGGGAGGTCCGGCCGGGGAGCAGTACTTC
TRBV29-1	NA	TRBJ1-2	13	NA	CSVGGGRTPGYTF	TGCAGCGTTGGGGGCGGAAGAACTCCTGGCTACACCTTC
TRBV5-6	NA	TRBJ2-2	17	NA	CASSSGVGDYHTGELFF	TGTGCCAGCAGCTCTGGGGTCGGGGATTATCACACCGGGGAGCTGTTTTTT
TRBV24-1	NA	TRBJ1-5	13	NA	CATSARDRQPQHF	TGTGCCACCAGTGCGAGGGATAGGCAGCCCCAGCATTTT
TRBV6-5	NA	TRBJ1-1	13	NA	CASSSEGATEAFF	TGTGCCAGCAGCTCAGAGGGTGCCACTGAAGCTTTCTTT
TRBV5-1	once	TRBJ2-1	14	NA	CASSWQGSYNEQFF	TGCGCCAGCAGCTGGCAGGGGTCCTACAATGAGCAGTTCTTC
TRBV6-5	once	TRBJ1-4	14	NA	CASSLDRRNEKLFF	TGTGCCAGCAGCCTGGACAGACGTAATGAAAAACTGTTTTTT
TRBV28	NA	TRBJ2-7	15	TRBD1	CASSVPGQGSYEQYF	TGTGCCAGCAGTGTGCCGGGACAGGGCTCCTACGAGCAGTACTTC
TRBV7-9	few	TRBJ2-1	13	TRBD2	CASSPSGRSEQFF	TGTGCCAGCAGCCCTAGCGGGAGAAGTGAGCAGTTCTTC
TRBV7-6	NA	TRBJ1-1	13	TRBD1	CASSLGGTAEAFF	TGTGCCAGCAGCTTAGGGGGGACAGCTGAAGCTTTCTTT
TRBV18	NA	TRBJ1-6	15	NA	CASSPGSSYNSPLHF	TGTGCCAGCTCACCGGGGAGCTCCTATAATTCACCCCTCCACTTT
TRBV4-3	NA	TRBJ1-1	14	TRBD1	CASSLDRVFTEAFF	TGCGCCAGCAGCCTCGACAGGGTGTTCACTGAAGCTTTCTTT
TRBV29-1	NA	TRBJ1-1	13	TRBD1	CSVLRQGGTEAFF	TGCAGCGTACTTCGACAGGGGGGGACTGAAGCTTTCTTT
TRBV5-4	many	TRBJ2-3	12	NA	CASSRVTDTQYF	TGTGCCAGCAGCAGAGTTACAGATACGCAGTATTTT